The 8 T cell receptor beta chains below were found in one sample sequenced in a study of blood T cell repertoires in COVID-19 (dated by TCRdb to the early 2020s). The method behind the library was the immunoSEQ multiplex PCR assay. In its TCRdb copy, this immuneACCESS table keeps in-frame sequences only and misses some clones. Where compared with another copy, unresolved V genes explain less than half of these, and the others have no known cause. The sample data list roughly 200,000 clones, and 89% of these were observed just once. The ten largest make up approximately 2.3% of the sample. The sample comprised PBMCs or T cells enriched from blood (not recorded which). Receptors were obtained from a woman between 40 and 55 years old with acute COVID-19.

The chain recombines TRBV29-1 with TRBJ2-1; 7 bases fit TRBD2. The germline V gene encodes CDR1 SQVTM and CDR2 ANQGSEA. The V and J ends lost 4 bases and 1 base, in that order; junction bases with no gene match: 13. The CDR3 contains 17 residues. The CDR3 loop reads CSVVSAGEVYSYNEQFF. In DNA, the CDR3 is TGCAGCGTTGTATCGGCGGGGGAGGTATATTCCTACAATGAGCAGTTCTTC.

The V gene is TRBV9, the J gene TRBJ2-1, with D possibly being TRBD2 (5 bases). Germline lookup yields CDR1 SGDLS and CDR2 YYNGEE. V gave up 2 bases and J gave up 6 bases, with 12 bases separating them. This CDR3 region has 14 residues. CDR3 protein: CASSVVPSGNEQFF. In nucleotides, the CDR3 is TGTGCCAGCAGCGTGGTACCCAGCGGCAATGAGCAGTTCTTC.

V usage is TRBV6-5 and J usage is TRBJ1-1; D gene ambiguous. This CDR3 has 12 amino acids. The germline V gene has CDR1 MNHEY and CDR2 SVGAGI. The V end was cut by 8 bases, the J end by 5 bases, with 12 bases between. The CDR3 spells CASPGLPTEAFF. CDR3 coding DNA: TGTGCCAGCCCGGGTCTCCCTACTGAAGCTTTCTTT.

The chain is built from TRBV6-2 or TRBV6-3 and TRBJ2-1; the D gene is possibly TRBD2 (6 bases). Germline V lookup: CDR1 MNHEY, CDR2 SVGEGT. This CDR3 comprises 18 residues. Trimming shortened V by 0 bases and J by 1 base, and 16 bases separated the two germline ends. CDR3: CASSYSTSGLLSYNEQFF. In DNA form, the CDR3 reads TGTGCCAGCAGTTACTCCACGAGCGGGCTCTTATCCTACAATGAGCAGTTCTTC.

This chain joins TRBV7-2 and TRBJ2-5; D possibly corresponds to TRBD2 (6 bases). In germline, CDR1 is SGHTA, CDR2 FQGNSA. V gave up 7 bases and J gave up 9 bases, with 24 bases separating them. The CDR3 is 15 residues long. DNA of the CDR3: TGTGCCAGCACCGGTGCTCTAGCGCCTACTGGGGCCCAGTACTTC. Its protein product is CASTGALAPTGAQYF.

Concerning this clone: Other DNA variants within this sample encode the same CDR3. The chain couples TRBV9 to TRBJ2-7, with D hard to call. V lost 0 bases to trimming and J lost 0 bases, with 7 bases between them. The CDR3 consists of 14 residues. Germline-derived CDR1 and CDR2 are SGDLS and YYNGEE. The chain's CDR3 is CASSVGLLSYEQYF. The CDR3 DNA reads TGTGCCAGCAGCGTAGGACTTCTCTCCTACGAGCAGTACTTC.

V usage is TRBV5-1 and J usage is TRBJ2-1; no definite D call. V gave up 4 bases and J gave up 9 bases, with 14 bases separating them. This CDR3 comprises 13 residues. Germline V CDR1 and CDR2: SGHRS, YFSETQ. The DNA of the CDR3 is TGCGCCAGCAGCCCCATTGCGGAAAGTGAGCAGTTCTTC. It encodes CASSPIAESEQFF.

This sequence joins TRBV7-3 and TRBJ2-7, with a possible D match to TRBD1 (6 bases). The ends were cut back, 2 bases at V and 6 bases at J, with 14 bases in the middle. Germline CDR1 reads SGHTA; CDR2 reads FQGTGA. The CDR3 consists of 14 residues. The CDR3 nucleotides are TGTGCCAGCAGCTTAGAGTTGGCCAGGGGCGAGCAGTACTTC. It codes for CASSLELARGEQYF. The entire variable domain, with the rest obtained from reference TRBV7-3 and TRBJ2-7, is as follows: GAGVSQTPSNKVTEKGKYVELRCDPISGHTALYWYRQSLGQGPEFLIYFQGTGAADDSGLPNDRFFAVRPEGSVSTLKIQRTERGDSAVYLCASSLELARGEQYFGPGTRLTVT.